The 10 T cell receptor beta chains in this list originate from one sample, sequenced in a study of CD8+CD57+ T cells in acquired aplastic anemia. Only patients with CD8+CD57+ cell expansion on flow cytometry were chosen for sequencing. The TCR beta profiling, which covered VDJ combination and CDR3 sequence, was carried out using genomic DNA as the template. TCRdb called the reads again in MiXCR, with one record for every CDR3 protein. This sample has 150,000 to 200,000 distinct CDR3 sequences, with about 48% found just once. The sequenced material came from sorted CD4+, CD8+, or CD8+CD57+ T cells (not recorded which) from PBMCs. The receptors were gathered from a human donor with aplastic anemia.

The rearrangement joins TRBV10-3 to TRBJ1-1; possible D gene TRBD1, 6 bases. This CDR3 contains 14 residues. Per germline, CDR1 ENHRY and CDR2 SYGVKD. The CDR3 protein is CARGVDTADTEAFF. As DNA, the CDR3 is TGTGCTAGGGGGGTGGACACCGCGGATACTGAAGCTTTCTTT.

This clonotype was counted a few times. V usage is TRBV10-3 and J usage is TRBJ1-6; D not certain. The CDR3 has 14 amino acids. The germline V gene has CDR1 ENHRY and CDR2 SYGVKD. Trimming removed 5 bases at V and 6 bases at J, with 11 bases between. The CDR3 DNA reads TGTGCCATCAGTATGACCGAGGGTAATTCACCCCTCCACTTT. Amino acids: CAISMTEGNSPLHF.

The J gene is TRBJ2-2, the V gene TRBV20-1; no clear D gene. There are 15 residues in the CDR3. With 3 bases removed from V and 0 bases from J, the gap between germline ends came to 11 bases. CDR1 is DFQATT and CDR2 is SNEGSKA in the germline V gene (reference sequence). The CDR3 spells CSARDRQANTGELFF. The DNA of the CDR3 is TGCAGTGCTAGGGATCGTCAGGCGAACACCGGGGAGCTGTTTTTT.

This chain joins TRBV19 and TRBJ1-5; no firm D call. The germline V gene encodes CDR1 LNHDA and CDR2 SQIVND (reference sequence). CDR3 length: 14 residues. Trimming took off 1 base at V and 4 bases at J, with 8 bases between the two ends. In DNA, the CDR3 is TGTGCCAGTAGTATAGGTCCCGATAATCAGCCCCAGCATTTT. Its protein product is CASSIGPDNQPQHF.

This clonotype showed up just a few times. The CDR3 is CASSAKPSQQRSEKLFF. For the CDR3, the DNA is TGTGCCAGCAGTGCCAAGCCGTCCCAACAGAGGAGTGAAAAACTGTTTTTT. V usage is TRBV6-1 and J usage is TRBJ1-4; unclear D gene. From germline, CDR1 is MNHNS and CDR2 SASEGT. The V and J ends lost 4 bases and 7 bases respectively, with 22 bases between them. The CDR3 covers 17 residues.

This clonotype showed up just a few times. The chain couples TRBV15 to TRBJ2-7, with D uncertain. This CDR3 region has 14 residues. Germline V gene data show CDR1 as LNHNV and CDR2 as YYDKDF (reference sequence). V lost 0 bases to trimming and J lost 5 bases, with 11 bases between them. The CDR3 DNA is TGTGCCACCAGCAGAGATCAGGTTCTCCACGAGCAGTACTTC. This codes for CATSRDQVLHEQYF.

At least ten counts were recorded for this clonotype. The gene calls are TRBV29-1 and TRBJ2-7; the match to TRBD1 covers 10 bases. The CDR3 is made up of 13 amino acids. V trimming: 7 bases; J trimming: 1 base; junction bases outside the gene matches: 4. Germline assignment: CDR1 SQVTM and CDR2 ANQGSEA. CDR3 DNA sequence: TGCAGCGGTCAGGGACAGGGGTCCTACGAGCAGTACTTC. Translating it yields CSGQGQGSYEQYF.

This clonotype has at least ten counts. This chain connects TRBV9 to TRBJ2-7; possibly TRBD1 or TRBD2 for D (5 bases each). Trimming took off 2 bases at V and 2 bases at J, with 8 bases between the two ends. Germline V gene data show CDR1 as SGDLS and CDR2 as YYNGEE. There are 13 residues in the CDR3. The CDR3 bases are TGTGCCAGCAGCGTGGGGGATACCTACGAGCAGTACTTC. As protein: CASSVGDTYEQYF.

This rearrangement joins TRBV29-1 to TRBJ2-3, with 7 positions matching TRBD2. CDR1 is SQVTM, CDR2 ANQGSEA, per germline. The V segment lost 3 bases and the J segment 4 bases; nucleotides outside the gene matches: 7. The CDR3 runs to 14 residues. The CDR3 DNA reads TGCAGCGTTGACCGAGCGGGAAAATCAGATACGCAGTATTTT. It yields the protein CSVDRAGKSDTQYF.

This chain connects TRBV7-6 to TRBJ1-1; D perhaps matches TRBD1 (6 bases). Germline CDR1 reads SGHVS; CDR2 reads FNYEAQ. The V end lost 1 base, the J end lost 0 bases, and 9 bases lay between the germline ends. The CDR3 totals 15 residues. The CDR3 loop reads CASSLVRGLNTEAFF. In DNA, the CDR3 is TGTGCCAGCAGCTTAGTCAGGGGATTGAACACTGAAGCTTTCTTT.